The sample holds many counts of the clone carrying this T cell receptor (beta chain). As for time point: newly diagnosed GD, antithyroid drugs for less than 3 months. Scientists built the TCR library using RNA that was extracted from PBMCs. The V end was cut by 5 bases, the J end by 6 bases, with 16 bases between. The CDR3 totals 14 residues. The source of the sample is a study of regulatory T cells in long-lasting Graves disease. Investigators prepared the TCR beta libraries by applying iRepertoire HTBI primers and Arm-PCR of CDR3 regions. MiXCR, run by TCRdb on the multiplex PCR reads, gives a single entry per CDR3 protein. The sample shows under 800,000 distinct CDR3 sequences, roughly 15% of them seen only once. Another study also made use of these data, one on T cells in Graves' hyperthyroidism and ophthalmopathy. That source notes: For the diagnoses, clinical symptoms, serum thyroxine and TRAb, thyroid ultrasound and orbital computed tomography were used. HTBI primers drove first-round RT-PCR of the TCR CDR3.

The clonotype originates from a woman aged 25 to 45 with Graves disease. The chain employs TRBV12-3 or TRBV12-4 and TRBJ1-2, with D tentatively TRBD1 (5 bases). Here the sequenced sample was peripheral blood mononuclear cells (PBMCs), taken at new diagnosis, from a patient treated with antithyroid drugs. The DNA of the CDR3 is TGTGCCAGCAGTCCCGGGGCGGCGTGGGATGGCTACACCTTC. Encoded protein: CASSPGAAWDGYTF.